This paragraph reports one T cell receptor (beta chain). The data stem from a study of control samples from healthy donors and cancer patients. Profiled with immunoSEQ multiplex PCR; TCRdb holds only in-frame clones, not every one. The sample has tens of thousands of clones, 80% to 90% seen once. V lost 3 bases and J 0 bases, leaving 15 bases between the germline ends. The CDR3 extends over 17 amino acids. CDR1 is ENHRY and CDR2 is SYGVKD in the germline V gene. Source material: PBMCs. The chain uses TRBV10-3 and TRBJ1-5; the D is unclear. The TCR comes from a woman aged 45 to 65 with lung cancer. The CDR3 spells CAISDPTDHLSNQPQHF. The CDR3 DNA reads as TGTGCCATCAGTGACCCGACGGACCACCTTAGCAATCAGCCCCAGCATTTT.